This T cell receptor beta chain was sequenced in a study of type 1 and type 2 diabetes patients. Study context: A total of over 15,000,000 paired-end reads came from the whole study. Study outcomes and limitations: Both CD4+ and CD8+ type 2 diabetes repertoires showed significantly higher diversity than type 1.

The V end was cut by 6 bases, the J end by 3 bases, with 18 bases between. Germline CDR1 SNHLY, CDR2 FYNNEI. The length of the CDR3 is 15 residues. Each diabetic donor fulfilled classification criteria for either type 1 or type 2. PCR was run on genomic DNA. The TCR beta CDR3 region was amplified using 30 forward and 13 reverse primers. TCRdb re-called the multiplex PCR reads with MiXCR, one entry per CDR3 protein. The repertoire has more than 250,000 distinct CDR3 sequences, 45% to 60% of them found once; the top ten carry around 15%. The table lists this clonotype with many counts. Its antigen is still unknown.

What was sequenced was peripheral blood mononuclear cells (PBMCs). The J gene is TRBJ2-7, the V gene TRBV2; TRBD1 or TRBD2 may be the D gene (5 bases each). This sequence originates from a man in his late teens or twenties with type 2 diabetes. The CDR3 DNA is TGTGCCAGCAGGGGGGATGGTCTAGGGGTCTACGAGCAGTACTTC. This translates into CASRGDGLGVYEQYF.